Shown below are 4 T cell receptor beta chains from a single sample sequenced in a study of a mutant IDH1 vaccine in newly diagnosed glioma. Noted time point: baseline, week 1 (first vaccination visit). Sample treatment: pre-vaccination baseline after standard-of-care therapy. Clones were sequenced by immunoSEQ multiplex PCR, and TCRdb holds only the in-frame ones, with some missing. Of just under 95,000 clones detected, under 90% appear once; the ten largest clones hold approximately 7%. Material: PBMCs, obtained from a glioma patient treated with radiotherapy, temozolomide or both. The receptors were sampled from a woman in her forties or fifties with glioma.

V usage is TRBV6-6 and J usage is TRBJ2-6, with 10 bases fitting TRBD1. V lost 10 bases and J lost 11; bases outside the gene matches: 11. The CDR3 spans 14 residues. Germline V gives CDR1 MNHNY, CDR2 SVGAGI (reference sequence). The CDR3 DNA is TGTGCCACCCAGACAGGGGGCGCCTCTGACGTCCTGACTTTC. Residues: CATQTGGASDVLTF.

This clone was picked up a small number of times. The chain links TRBV27 to TRBJ1-2, with TRBD1 matching 10 bases. CDR1 MNHEY and CDR2 SMNVEV come from the germline V gene (reference sequence). Germline trimming cut 4 bases from V and 4 bases from J; bases unmatched to any gene: 9. This CDR3 region has 16 residues. CDR3 residues: CASSSTRTGGGYGYTF. CDR3 DNA: TGTGCCAGCAGTTCAACGAGGACAGGGGGTGGCTATGGCTACACCTTC.

The chain is built from TRBV7-8 and TRBJ1-1, with 7 positions matching TRBD1. V dropped 5 bases and J dropped 4; count of bases not matched to a gene: 7. Germline V CDR1 and CDR2: SGHVS, FQNEAQ. The CDR3 extends over 14 amino acids. Written as DNA, the CDR3 is TGTGCCAGCAGCCGAGGGGGCTGGAGCACTGAAGCTTTCTTT. Its protein is CASSRGGWSTEAFF.

The CDR3, as DNA: TGTGCCAGCAGGACAGGGGGGGGTGAAGCTTTCTTT. As protein: CASRTGGGEAFF. V gene TRBV28 combines with J gene TRBJ1-1, with 9 nucleotides matching TRBD1. The ends lost 6 bases at V and 7 bases at J; junction bases unmatched: 3. Germline V lookup: CDR1 MDHEN, CDR2 SYDVKM. This CDR3 is 12 amino acids long.